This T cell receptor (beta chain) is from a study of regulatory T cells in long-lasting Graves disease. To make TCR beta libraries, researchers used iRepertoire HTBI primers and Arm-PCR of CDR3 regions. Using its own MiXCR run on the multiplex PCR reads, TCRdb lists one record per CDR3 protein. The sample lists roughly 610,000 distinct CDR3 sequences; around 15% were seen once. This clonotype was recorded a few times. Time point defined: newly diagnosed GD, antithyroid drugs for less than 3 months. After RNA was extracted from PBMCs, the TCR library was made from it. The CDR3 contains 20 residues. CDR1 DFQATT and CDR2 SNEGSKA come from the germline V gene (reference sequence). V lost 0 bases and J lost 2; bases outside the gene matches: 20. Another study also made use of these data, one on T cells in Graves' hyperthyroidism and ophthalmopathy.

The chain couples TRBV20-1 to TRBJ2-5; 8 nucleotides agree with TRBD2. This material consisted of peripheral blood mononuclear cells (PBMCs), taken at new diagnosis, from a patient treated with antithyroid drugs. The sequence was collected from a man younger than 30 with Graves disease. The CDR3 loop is CSARDEIGGRPKTPQETQYF. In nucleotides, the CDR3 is TGCAGTGCTAGAGATGAAATTGGCGGGAGGCCGAAAACCCCGCAAGAGACCCAGTACTTC.